The present T cell receptor beta chain was sequenced within a study of blood T cell repertoires in COVID-19. Study summary: PBMCs, B-cell-depleted T cells, or T cells provided the cDNA or gDNA that made up the material.

The CDR3 spans 16 residues. Germline CDR1 reads MNHEY; CDR2 reads SMNVEV (reference sequence). V lost 2 bases to trimming and J lost 8 bases; unmatched junction nucleotides: 10. TCRdb keeps only in-frame clones here, not all; method: immunoSEQ multiplex PCR. The sample holds about 95,000 clones, roughly nine tenths seen once. This chain links TRBV27 with TRBJ2-1; the match to TRBD1 covers 9 bases. Material for sequencing was peripheral blood. This sequence originates from a man aged 45-60 years with COVID-19, enrolled during active disease. The CDR3 spells CASSLGTGIGIYEQFF. The CDR3 DNA reads TGTGCCAGCAGTTTAGGGACAGGGATCGGTATTTATGAGCAGTTCTTC.